This T cell receptor beta chain was captured in a study of blood T cell repertoires in COVID-19 (TCRdb year 2020). Background on the whole study: Samples covering the acute and convalescent phases of COVID-19 were provided by collaborators in the United States, Italy and Spain. The material from the prospective study consisted of cDNA or gDNA derived from T cells, B-cell-depleted T cells, or PBMCs. Samples came from the ongoing ImmuneRACE study (first 160 participants) plus 1,254 subjects from 6 global collaborators. The sample metadata nearly always contained a de-identified subject ID, COVID-19 status, age in years and sex. Where available, HLA class I and class II types were taken from metadata supplied by the sample provider and were not determined by assay-based typing. The dataset comprised deeply sampled blood TCRbeta repertoires from subjects exposed to, actively infected with, or recovered from COVID-19. The repertoires were released in a freely available public database intended as a resource for research on the immune response to SARS-CoV-2.

A note on this clone: Its antigen target is currently unknown. No base quality information exists; no much larger clone differs at one position.

Whole blood was collected in K2EDTA tubes by collaborating institutions according to the institutions' own protocols. Collaborator samples were shipped for TCRbeta analysis as frozen whole blood, isolated PBMCs, or DNA extracted from either sample type. The CDR3 runs 16 residues from the cysteine to the phenylalanine. Of all the DNA, just the CDR3 is kept, 48 bases in frame from base 1. Based on the germline V gene (reference sequence), the CDR1 and CDR2 sequences are LNHDA and SQIVND. V drops 4 bases and J drops 1 base, leaving 16 bases in between. Findings and caveats that apply to the study as a whole: The amount of clinical and demographic metadata varied by source and participant and was provided uncurated.

TCRbeta CDR3 regions were amplified from genomic DNA using the immunoSEQ Assay, a bias-controlled multiplex PCR. Concerning the study's data processing: The number of nucleated cells in each sample was estimated by amplification of reference gene primers within the assay. Sequence reads were collapsed and filtered to measure the absolute abundance of every unique TCRbeta CDR3 rearrangement. For each sample, productive Simpson clonality was calculated as the square root of Simpson's diversity index across productive rearrangements. The table was pulled from immuneACCESS by TCRdb, which kept in-frame rearrangements only. Such tables lose some clones; where checked, under half of the loss comes from unresolved V genes, and the rest has no known cause. V and J calls and clone size are as listed in that table; D and trimming were resolved from the DNA. This sample lists 120,000 or so clones; approximately 90% were detected once. Approximately 1.4% of the sample comes from the top ten.

The sequenced sample consisted of peripheral blood. The chain is made from TRBV19 and TRBJ1-2, with the D gene not clear enough to name. The sequence derives from a human donor in a cohort sampled during active COVID-19. CDR3 protein: CASSKPPRGINYGYTF. The bases are TGTGCCAGTAGTAAGCCCCCTCGGGGAATTAACTATGGCTACACCTTC.